This passage covers 8 T cell receptor beta chains from one sample sequenced in a study of T cells after yellow fever vaccination. TCRdb called the 5' RACE reads again in MiXCR, with one record for every CDR3 protein. Here the sample spans under 300,000 distinct CDR3 sequences, under 15% being singletons. Here the sequenced sample was CD4+ T cells sorted from PBMCs, taken 45 days after the yellow fever booster vaccination. The receptors originated from a man under 40 who received the YFV17D yellow fever vaccine.

The sample holds a few counts of this clonotype. This chain links TRBV10-3 with TRBJ2-5; 9 bases agree with TRBD2. Trimming at V came to 6 bases and at J to 4 bases, leaving 12 bases not matched to a gene. CDR1 and CDR2 (germline): ENHRY, SYGVKD. CDR3 length equals 16 residues. CDR3 protein: CAIRATTSGGRETQYF. The CDR3 DNA follows: TGTGCCATCAGAGCAACGACTAGCGGAGGGAGAGAGACCCAGTACTTC.

The chain links TRBV6-2 or TRBV6-3 to TRBJ1-1; 11 bases are a match to TRBD1. J gave up 3 bases and V 5 bases, and 5 bases lay outside the gene matches. Per the germline V gene, CDR1 is MNHEY and CDR2 is SVGEGT. This CDR3 contains 15 residues. The CDR3 region has the DNA TGTGCCAGCAGTAGCCCGGGACAGGGGGACACTGAAGCTTTCTTT. Amino acid sequence: CASSSPGQGDTEAFF.

CDR3 sequence: CASSQRRETGYTF. The CDR3 DNA follows: TGTGCCAGCAGCCAACGGCGGGAGACTGGCTACACCTTC. The chain combines TRBV7-8 with TRBJ1-2, with D unclear. Per the germline V gene, CDR1 is SGHVS and CDR2 is FQNEAQ. V lost 5 bases and J 7 bases, leaving 14 bases between the germline ends. This CDR3 has 13 residues. The full variable domain, rest sourced from reference TRBV7-8 and TRBJ1-2, is GAGVSQSPRYKVAKRGQDVALRCDPISGHVSLFWYQQALGQGPEFLTYFQNEAQLDKSGLPSDRFFAERPEGSVSTLKIQRTQQEDSAVYLCASSQRRETGYTFGSGTRLTVV.

CDR3 loop: CSVHPTYNEQFF. As DNA, the CDR3 is TGCAGCGTCCACCCGACGTACAATGAGCAGTTCTTC. The chain is built from TRBV29-1 and TRBJ2-1; D not certain. V lost 6 bases to trimming and J lost 4 bases, with 10 bases between them. Germline V gene sequence: CDR1 SQVTM, CDR2 ANQGSEA. This CDR3 comprises 12 residues.

The gene calls are TRBV15 and TRBJ2-7, with D possibly being TRBD1 (6 bases). This CDR3 is built from 13 residues. V lost 5 bases and J lost 6, with 14 bases in between. In germline, CDR1 is LNHNV, CDR2 YYDKDF (reference sequence). CDR3 amino acids: CATSLTGSREQYF. The CDR3 DNA sequence: TGTGCCACCAGCCTAACAGGGTCTCGCGAGCAGTACTTC.

V and J are TRBV5-4 and TRBJ1-6, with D hard to call. This CDR3 is 16 amino acids long. Trimming took off 0 bases at V and 7 bases at J, with 14 bases between the two ends. Germline V gives CDR1 SGHNT, CDR2 YYREEE (reference sequence). The CDR3 DNA reads TGTGCCAGCAGCTTGGCCTCGTCAGAACTGAATTCACCCCTCCACTTT. This sequence encodes CASSLASSELNSPLHF. The full variable domain, completed using reference TRBV5-4 and TRBJ1-6, is ETGVTQSPTHLIKTRGQQVTLRCSSQSGHNTVSWYQQALGQGPQFIFQYYREEENGRGNFPPRFSGLQFPNYSSELNVNALELDDSALYLCASSLASSELNSPLHFGNGTRLTVT.

The chain employs TRBV28 and TRBJ2-1; 15 positions agree with TRBD2. The length of the CDR3 is 18 residues. After removal of 5 bases from V and 7 bases from J, the junction contained 12 bases not matched to a gene. The germline gives CDR1 MDHEN, CDR2 SYDVKM. The CDR3 region is CASSRTGLAGGVTNEQFF. The CDR3 nucleotides are TGTGCCAGCAGTCGAACGGGACTAGCGGGAGGTGTCACGAATGAGCAGTTCTTC.

This clonotype occurred many times. The chain couples TRBV20-1 to TRBJ1-5; TRBD1 agrees at 8 bases. The CDR3 has 14 amino acids. CDR1 is DFQATT and CDR2 is SNEGSKA in the germline V gene (reference sequence). V gave up 5 bases and J gave up 1 base; unmatched junction bases: 4. The CDR3 sequence: CSAPRTGSNQPQHF. The CDR3 DNA is TGCAGTGCTCCCCGGACAGGGAGCAATCAGCCCCAGCATTTT.